This TCR beta chain was identified during a study of blood T cell repertoires in COVID-19. On the study more broadly: Sites across the United States, Italy and Spain contributed samples from acute and convalescent COVID-19. PBMCs, B-cell-depleted T cells, or T cells provided the cDNA or gDNA that made up the material.

How the authors handled the data: Amplification from reference gene primers served as the basis for estimated nucleated cell counts. Libraries were prepared by immunoSEQ multiplex PCR; TCRdb keeps only in-frame clonotypes and omits some of them. V and J calls and clone size come straight from that table; D and trimming were deduced from the DNA. The data show approximately 300,000 clones, 80% to 90% seen once. The CDR3 covers 15 residues. CDR1 and CDR2 (germline): MNHEY, SMNVEV (reference sequence). V was pared by 6 bases and J by 0 bases, with 15 bases between. The receptor's source is a woman between 50 and 59 years old with acute or convalescent COVID-19. J is TRBJ2-7 and V is TRBV27, with TRBD2 as a possible D gene (5 bases). The specimen was peripheral blood. CDR3 region: CASRVAHRSSYEQYF. As DNA, the CDR3 is TGTGCCAGCAGAGTAGCGCACCGAAGCTCCTACGAGCAGTACTTC.